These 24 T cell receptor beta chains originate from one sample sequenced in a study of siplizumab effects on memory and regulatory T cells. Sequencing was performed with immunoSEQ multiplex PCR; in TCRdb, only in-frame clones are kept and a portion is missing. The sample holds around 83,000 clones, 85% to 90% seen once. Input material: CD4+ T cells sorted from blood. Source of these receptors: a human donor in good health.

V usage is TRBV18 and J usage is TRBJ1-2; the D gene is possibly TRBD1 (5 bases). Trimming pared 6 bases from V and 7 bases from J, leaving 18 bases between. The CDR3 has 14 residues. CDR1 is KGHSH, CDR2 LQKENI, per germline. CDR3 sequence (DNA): TGTGCCAGCTCGCCCCCCGGGGGGTCTCTTGGCTACACCTTC. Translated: CASSPPGGSLGYTF. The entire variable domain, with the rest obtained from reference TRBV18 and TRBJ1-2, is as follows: NAGVMQNPRHLVRRRGQEARLRCSPMKGHSHVYWYRQLPEEGLKFMVYLQKENIIDESGMPKERFSAEFPKEGPSILRIQQVVRGDSAAYFCASSPPGGSLGYTFGSGTRLTVV.

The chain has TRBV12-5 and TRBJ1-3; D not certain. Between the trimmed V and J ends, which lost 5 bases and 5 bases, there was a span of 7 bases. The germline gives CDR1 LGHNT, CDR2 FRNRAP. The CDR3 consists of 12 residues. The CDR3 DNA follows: TGTGCTAGTGGTCCCACTAGAAACACCATATATTTT. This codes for CASGPTRNTIYF.

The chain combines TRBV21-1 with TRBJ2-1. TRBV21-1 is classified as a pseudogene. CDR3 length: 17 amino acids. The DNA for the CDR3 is TGTGCCAGCAGCAAGGAGAAGCCGGGACGGAGCGTCATAGAGCAGTTCTTC. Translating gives CASSKEKPGRSVIEQFF.

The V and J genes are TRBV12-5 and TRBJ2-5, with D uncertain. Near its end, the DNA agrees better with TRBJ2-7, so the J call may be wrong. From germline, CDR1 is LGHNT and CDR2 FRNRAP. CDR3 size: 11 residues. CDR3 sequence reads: CASGLLYEQYF. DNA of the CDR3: TGTGCTAGTGGTTTGCTCTACGAGCAGTACTTC.

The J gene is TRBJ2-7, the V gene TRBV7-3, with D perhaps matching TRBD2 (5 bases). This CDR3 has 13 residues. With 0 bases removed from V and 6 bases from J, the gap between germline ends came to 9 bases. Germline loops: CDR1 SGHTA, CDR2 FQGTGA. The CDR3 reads CASSLTAVAEQYF. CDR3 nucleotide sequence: TGTGCCAGCAGCTTAACAGCGGTTGCCGAGCAGTACTTC.

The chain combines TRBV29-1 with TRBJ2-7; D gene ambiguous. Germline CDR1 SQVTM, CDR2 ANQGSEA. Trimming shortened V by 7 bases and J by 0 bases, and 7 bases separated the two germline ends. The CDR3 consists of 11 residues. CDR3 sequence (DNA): TGCAGCGGAGGAAGCTCCTACGAGCAGTACTTC. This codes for CSGGSSYEQYF.

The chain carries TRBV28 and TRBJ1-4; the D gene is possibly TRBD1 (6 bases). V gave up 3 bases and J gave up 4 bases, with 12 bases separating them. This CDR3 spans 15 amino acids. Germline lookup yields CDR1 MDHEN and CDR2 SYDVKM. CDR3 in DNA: TGTGCCAGCAGTTTGACGGGGGCGATTAATGAAAAACTGTTTTTT. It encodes CASSLTGAINEKLFF.

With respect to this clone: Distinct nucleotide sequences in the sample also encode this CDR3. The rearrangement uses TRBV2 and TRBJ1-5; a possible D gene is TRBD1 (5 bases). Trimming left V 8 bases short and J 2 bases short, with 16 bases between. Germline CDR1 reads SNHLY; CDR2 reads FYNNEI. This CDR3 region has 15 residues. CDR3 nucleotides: TGTGCCAGCCGGGACCCAGGAGGCCGCAATCAGCCCCAGCATTTT. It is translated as CASRDPGGRNQPQHF.

CDR3 nucleotide sequence: TGCGCCAGCAGCTTGGCCAAGACAGCTACTAATGAAAAACTGTTTTTT. Protein: CASSLAKTATNEKLFF. V gene TRBV5-1 combines with J gene TRBJ1-4; D perhaps matches TRBD1 (5 bases). This CDR3 is built from 16 residues. V lost 0 bases to trimming and J lost 2 bases, with 11 bases between them. Germline V lookup: CDR1 SGHRS, CDR2 YFSETQ. Full variable domain (remainder filled in from reference TRBV5-1 and TRBJ1-4): KAGVTQTPRYLIKTRGQQVTLSCSPISGHRSVSWYQQTPGQGLQFLFEYFSETQRNKGNFPGRFSGRQFSNSRSEMNVSTLELGDSALYLCASSLAKTATNEKLFFGSGTQLSVL.

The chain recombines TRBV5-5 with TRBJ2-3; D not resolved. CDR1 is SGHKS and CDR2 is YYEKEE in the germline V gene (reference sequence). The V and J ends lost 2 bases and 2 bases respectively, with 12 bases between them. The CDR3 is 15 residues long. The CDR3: CASSFTARLTDTQYF. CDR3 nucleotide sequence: TGTGCCAGCAGCTTCACTGCTAGGCTCACAGATACGCAGTATTTT.

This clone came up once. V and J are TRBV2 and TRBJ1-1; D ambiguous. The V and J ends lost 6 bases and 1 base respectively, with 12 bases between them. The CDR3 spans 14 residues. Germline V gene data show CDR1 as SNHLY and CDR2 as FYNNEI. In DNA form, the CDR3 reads TGTGCCAGCAGGGCGCGACGCGGGAACACTGAAGCTTTCTTT. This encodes CASRARRGNTEAFF.

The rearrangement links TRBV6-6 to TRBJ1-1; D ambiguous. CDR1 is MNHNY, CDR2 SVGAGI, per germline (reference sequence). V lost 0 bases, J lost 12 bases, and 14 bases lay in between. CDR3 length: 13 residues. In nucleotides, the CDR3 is TGTGCCAGCAGTTACTCGCGGGCGGCGATTCCTTTCTTT. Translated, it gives CASSYSRAAIPFF.

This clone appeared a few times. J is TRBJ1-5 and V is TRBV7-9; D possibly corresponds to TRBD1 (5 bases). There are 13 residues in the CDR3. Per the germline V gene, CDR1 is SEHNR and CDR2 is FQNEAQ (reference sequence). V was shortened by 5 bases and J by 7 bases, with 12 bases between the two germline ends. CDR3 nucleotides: TGTGCCAGCAGCCTCGGGGGGGAACAGCCCCAGCATTTT. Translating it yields CASSLGGEQPQHF.

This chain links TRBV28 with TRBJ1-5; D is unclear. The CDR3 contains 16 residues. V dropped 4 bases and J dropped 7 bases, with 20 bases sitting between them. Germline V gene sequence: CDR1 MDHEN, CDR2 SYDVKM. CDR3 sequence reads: CASSSPWEGGGQPQHF. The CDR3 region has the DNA TGTGCCAGCAGTTCCCCCTGGGAGGGAGGAGGGCAGCCCCAGCATTTT.

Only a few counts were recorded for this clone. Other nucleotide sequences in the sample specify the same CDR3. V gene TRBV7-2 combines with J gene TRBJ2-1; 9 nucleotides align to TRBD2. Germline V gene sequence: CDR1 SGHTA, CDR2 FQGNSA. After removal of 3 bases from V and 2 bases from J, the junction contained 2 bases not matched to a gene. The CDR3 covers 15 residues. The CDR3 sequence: CASSLASGAYNEQFF. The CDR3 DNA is TGTGCCAGCAGCTTGGCTAGCGGGGCCTACAATGAGCAGTTCTTC.

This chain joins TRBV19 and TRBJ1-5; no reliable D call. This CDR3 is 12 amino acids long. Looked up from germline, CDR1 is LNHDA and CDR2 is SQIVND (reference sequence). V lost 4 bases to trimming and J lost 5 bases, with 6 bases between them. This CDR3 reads CASSTTYQPQHF. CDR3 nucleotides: TGTGCCAGTAGTACAACCTATCAGCCCCAGCATTTT.

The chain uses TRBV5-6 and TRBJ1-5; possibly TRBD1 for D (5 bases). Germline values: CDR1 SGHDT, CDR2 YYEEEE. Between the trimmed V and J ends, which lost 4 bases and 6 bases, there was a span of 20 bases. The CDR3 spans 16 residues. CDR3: CASSPRGLGTVQPQHF. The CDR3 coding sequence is TGTGCCAGCAGCCCAAGGGGCCTGGGGACTGTTCAGCCCCAGCATTTT.

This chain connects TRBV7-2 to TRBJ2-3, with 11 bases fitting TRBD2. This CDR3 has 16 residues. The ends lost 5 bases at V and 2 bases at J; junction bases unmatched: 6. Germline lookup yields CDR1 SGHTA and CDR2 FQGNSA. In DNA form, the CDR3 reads TGTGCCAGCAGCCTTGGGACTAGCGGTCTCACAGATACGCAGTATTTT. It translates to CASSLGTSGLTDTQYF.

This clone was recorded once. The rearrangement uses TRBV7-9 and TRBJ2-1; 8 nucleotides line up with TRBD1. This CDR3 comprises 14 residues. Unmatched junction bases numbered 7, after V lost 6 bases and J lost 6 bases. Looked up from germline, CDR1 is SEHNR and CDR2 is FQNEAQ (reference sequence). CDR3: CASRLDRVANEQFF. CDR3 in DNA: TGTGCCAGCAGACTGGACAGGGTGGCCAATGAGCAGTTCTTC.

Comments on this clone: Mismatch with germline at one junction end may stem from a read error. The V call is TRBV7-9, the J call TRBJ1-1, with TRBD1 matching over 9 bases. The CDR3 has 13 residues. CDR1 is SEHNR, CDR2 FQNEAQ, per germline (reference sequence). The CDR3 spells CASRRDRADETFF. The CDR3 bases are TGTGCCAGCAGGCGGGACAGGGCTGATGAAACTTTCTTT.

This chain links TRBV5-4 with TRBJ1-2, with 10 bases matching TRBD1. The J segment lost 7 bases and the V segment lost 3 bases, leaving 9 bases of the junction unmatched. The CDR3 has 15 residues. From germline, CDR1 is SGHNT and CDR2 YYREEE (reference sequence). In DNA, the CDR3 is TGTGCCAGCAGCTCCCCGGACAGGGGGGTTATTGGCTACACCTTC. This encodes CASSSPDRGVIGYTF.

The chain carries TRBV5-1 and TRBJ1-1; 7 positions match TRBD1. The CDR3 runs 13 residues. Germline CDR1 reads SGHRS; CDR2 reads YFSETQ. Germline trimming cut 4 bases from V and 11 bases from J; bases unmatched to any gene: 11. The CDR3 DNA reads TGCGCCAGCAGCGAAAACGCCAGGGGGGAGGCTTTCTTT. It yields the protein CASSENARGEAFF.

CDR3 sequence: CASSPGGVLQPQHF. The CDR3 nucleotides read TGTGCCAGCTCACCGGGGGGGGTGCTTCAGCCCCAGCATTTT. The genes are TRBV18 and TRBJ1-5; weak D call: TRBD1 (5 bases). The CDR3 runs 14 residues. Germline loops: CDR1 KGHSH, CDR2 LQKENI. V lost 3 bases, J lost 6 bases, and 12 bases lay in between.

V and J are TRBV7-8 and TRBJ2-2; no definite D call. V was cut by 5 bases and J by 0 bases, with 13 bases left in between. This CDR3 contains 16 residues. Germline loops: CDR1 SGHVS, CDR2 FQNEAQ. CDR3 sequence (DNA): TGTGCCAGCAGCCAACGTGAAGGGTCGAACACCGGGGAGCTGTTTTTT. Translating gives CASSQREGSNTGELFF.